What follows describes a single TCR beta chain. The data are from a study of blood T cell repertoires in COVID-19. The wider study: COVID-19 samples from acute and convalescent phases originated in the United States, Italy and Spain. T cells, B-cell-depleted T cells, or PBMCs supplied cDNA or gDNA.

Per the original data handling: It was from reference gene primer amplification that nucleated cell counts were estimated. Using immunoSEQ multiplex PCR, the repertoire was profiled, and TCRdb retains in-frame clones only, with some absent. V and J calls and clone size come straight from that table; D and trimming were deduced from the DNA. The table shows a few hundred thousand clones, with approximately 90% occurring only once. In germline, CDR1 is LNHDA, CDR2 SQIVND (reference sequence). V was clipped by 1 base and J by 5 bases; unmatched bases: 5. The CDR3 covers 15 residues. This TCR was sampled from a young man with active or convalescent COVID-19. The sequencing sample was made of peripheral blood. The chain joins TRBV19 to TRBJ1-5; TRBD1 matches 7 bases. The CDR3 DNA reads TGTGCCAGTAGTATAGGACAGGGTTGGCATCAGCCCCAGCATTTT. Its translation: CASSIGQGWHQPQHF. The entire variable domain, with the rest obtained from reference TRBV19 and TRBJ1-5, is as follows: DGGITQSPKYLFRKEGQNVTLSCEQNLNHDAMYWYRQDPGQGLRLIYYSQIVNDFQKGDIAEGYSVSREKKESFPLTVTSAQKNPTAFYLCASSIGQGWHQPQHFGDGTRLSIL.